This TCR beta chain was identified in a study of a mutant IDH1 vaccine in newly diagnosed glioma. Comments on this clone: Its specificity is unknown.

Libraries were prepared by immunoSEQ multiplex PCR; TCRdb keeps only in-frame clonotypes and omits some of them. The sample has 40,000 to 45,000 clones; approximately 81% are singletons. Documented time point: week 35, safety follow-up. Topical imiquimod accompanied each vaccine dose, which consisted of 300 ug of mutant IDH1 20-mer peptide. The CDR3 is 18 amino acids. V dropped 1 base and J dropped 2; count of bases not matched to a gene: 9. The clonotype was recovered from a woman in her 40s with glioma. Some clones in this sample may be carry-over from other donors' samples. Sequencing used PBMCs, obtained from a glioma patient whose treatment included an IDH1 peptide vaccine. The chain has TRBV5-7 and TRBJ2-3; TRBD2 matches 11 bases. TRBV5-7 belongs to the ORF category, with a function that is uncertain. The chain's CDR3 is CASSLYRLAGFVTDTQYF. DNA for the CDR3: TGTGCCAGCAGCTTGTATAGACTAGCGGGGTTTGTCACAGATACGCAGTATTTT.